This T cell receptor (beta chain) was found in a study of Ad26.COV2.S vaccination and SARS-CoV-2 variants. Study-wide background: Donor was in the COV1001 Ad26.COV2.S trial arm. Intramuscular Ad26.COV2.S at 5x10^10 or 1x10^11 viral particles.

Profiling relied on immunoSEQ multiplex PCR, and the TCRdb table lists in-frame clones only, not all of them. The repertoire has hundreds of thousands of clones, around 90% of them found once; the top ten carry 10% to 15%. Germline loops: CDR1 SGDLS, CDR2 YYNGEE. The CDR3 is 14 amino acids. V trimming: 4 bases; J trimming: 2 bases; junction bases outside the gene matches: 4. Details on this clone: Its target is unknown.

Study-wide results and limits: Spike-specific CD8+ and CD4+ T cell responses reportedly showed substantial breadth after vaccination.

Treatment of the sample: around 19 received Ad26.COV2.S at low or high dose, single or two shots; about 5 received placebo; per-sample allocation not given. Day 63 after the first vaccine or placebo injection was the time point for sampling. Donation came from an adult in Boston who was aged 18-55 years. The origin of this receptor is a person between 18 and 59 years old who received the Ad26.COV2.S COVID-19 vaccine or a placebo. The sample was peripheral blood, taken in a trial of Ad26.COV2.S vaccine versus placebo. The chain combines TRBV9 with TRBJ2-3; 7 nucleotides agree with TRBD2. This chain's CDR3 is CASSPLAATDTQYF. DNA of the CDR3: TGTGCCAGCAGCCCTCTAGCGGCCACAGATACGCAGTATTTT.